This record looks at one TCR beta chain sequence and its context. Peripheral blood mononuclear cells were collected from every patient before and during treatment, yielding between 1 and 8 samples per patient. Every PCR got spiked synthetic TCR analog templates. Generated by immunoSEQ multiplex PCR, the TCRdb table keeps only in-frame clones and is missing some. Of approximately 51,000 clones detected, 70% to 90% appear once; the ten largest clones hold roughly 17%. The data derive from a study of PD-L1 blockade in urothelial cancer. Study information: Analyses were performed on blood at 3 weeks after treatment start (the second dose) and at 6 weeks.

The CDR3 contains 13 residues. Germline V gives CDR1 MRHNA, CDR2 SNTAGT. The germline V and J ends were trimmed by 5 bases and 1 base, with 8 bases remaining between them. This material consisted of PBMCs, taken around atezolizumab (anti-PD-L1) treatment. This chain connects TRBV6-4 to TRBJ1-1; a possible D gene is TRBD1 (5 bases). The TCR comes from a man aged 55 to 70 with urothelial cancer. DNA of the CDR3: TGTGCCAGCAGTTTGACAGAGAACACTGAAGCTTTCTTT. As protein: CASSLTENTEAFF.